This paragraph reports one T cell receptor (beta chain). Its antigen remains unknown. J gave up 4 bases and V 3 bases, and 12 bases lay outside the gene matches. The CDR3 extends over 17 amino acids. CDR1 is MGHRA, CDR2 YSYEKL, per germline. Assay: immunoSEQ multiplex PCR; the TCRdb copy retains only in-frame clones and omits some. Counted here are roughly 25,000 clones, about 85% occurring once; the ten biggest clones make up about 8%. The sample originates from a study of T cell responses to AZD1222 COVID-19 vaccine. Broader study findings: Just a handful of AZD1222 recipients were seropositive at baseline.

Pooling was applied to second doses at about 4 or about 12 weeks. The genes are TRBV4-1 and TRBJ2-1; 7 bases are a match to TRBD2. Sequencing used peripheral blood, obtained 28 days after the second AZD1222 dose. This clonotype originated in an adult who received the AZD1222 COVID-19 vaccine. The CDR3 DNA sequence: TGCGCCAGCAGCCATTCCCTTGCGGGAGCTGGGTACAATGAGCAGTTCTTC. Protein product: CASSHSLAGAGYNEQFF.